One T cell receptor (beta chain) is described in this entry. The antigen remains undetermined. For the second PCR, which ran for about 7 to 11 cycles, a sample-barcoded 5' primer and a J-beta primer mix were used. MiXCR was run by TCRdb on the 5' RACE reads, yielding one entry per CDR3 protein. Among 1 million to 1.2 million distinct CDR3 sequences listed, approximately 38% were seen once. The V and J ends lost 5 bases and 6 bases, in that order; junction bases with no gene match: 8. Germline CDR1 MNHEY, CDR2 SVGEGT. CDR3 length: 15 residues. The data stem from a study of blood T cells in healthy people across ages. Regarding the study as a whole: Older age went with lower TCR beta diversity per million T cells, in a roughly linear way.

The receptor was derived from a man in his late teens or twenties in good health. J is TRBJ2-1 and V is TRBV6-2 or TRBV6-3; 9 bases match TRBD1. Sequencing was performed on blood. CDR3 region: CASSPGTGPLNEQFF. In DNA form, the CDR3 reads TGTGCCAGCAGTCCCGGGACAGGGCCCCTCAATGAGCAGTTCTTC.